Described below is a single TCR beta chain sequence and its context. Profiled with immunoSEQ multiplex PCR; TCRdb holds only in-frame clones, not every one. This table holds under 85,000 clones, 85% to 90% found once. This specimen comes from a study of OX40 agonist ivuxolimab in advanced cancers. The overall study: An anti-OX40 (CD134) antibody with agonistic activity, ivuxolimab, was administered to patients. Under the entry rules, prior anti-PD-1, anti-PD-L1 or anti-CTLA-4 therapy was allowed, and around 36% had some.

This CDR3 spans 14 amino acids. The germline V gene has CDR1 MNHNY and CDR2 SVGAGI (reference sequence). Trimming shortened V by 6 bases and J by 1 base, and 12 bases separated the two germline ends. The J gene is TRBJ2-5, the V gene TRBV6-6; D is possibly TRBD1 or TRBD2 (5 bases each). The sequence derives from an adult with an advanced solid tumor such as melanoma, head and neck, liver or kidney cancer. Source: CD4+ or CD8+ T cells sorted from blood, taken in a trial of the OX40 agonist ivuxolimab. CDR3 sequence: CASRNGTAQETQYF. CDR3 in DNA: TGTGCCAGCAGAAACGGGACGGCCCAAGAGACCCAGTACTTC.